The 25 T cell receptor beta chains below were found in one sample sequenced in a study of T cells in localized non-small cell lung cancer. The data were produced by immunoSEQ multiplex PCR, yet TCRdb's version contains in-frame clones alone and is incomplete. The table lists fewer than 30,000 clones, approximately 88% of them singletons, with 6.1% in the top ten. The sequencing used PBMCs, collected before any cancer treatment. These receptors were collected from a man aged 35-69 years with stage II lung adenocarcinoma.

In the case of this clone: A read error is possible here, since a much larger clone lies one base away. This same CDR3 is encoded by further DNA sequences in the sample. The chain has TRBV19 and TRBJ2-7, with D possibly being TRBD1 (5 bases). CDR1 and CDR2 from the germline V gene are LNHDA and SQIVND (reference sequence). Trimming pared 5 bases from V and 4 bases from J, leaving 6 bases between. The CDR3 covers 11 residues. The CDR3 loop is CASSHRYEQYF. CDR3 nucleotides: TGTGCCAGTAGTCACAGGTACGAGCAGTACTTC. Combining the CDR3 with reference TRBV19 and TRBJ2-7 gives the whole variable domain DGGITQSPKYLFRKEGQNVTLSCEQNLNHDAMYWYRQDPGQGLRLIYYSQIVNDFQKGDIAEGYSVSREKKESFPLTVTSAQKNPTAFYLCASSHRYEQYFGPGTRLTVT.

This rearrangement joins TRBV11-1 to TRBJ2-3, with D possibly being TRBD2 (6 bases). The V end was cut by 5 bases, the J end by 5 bases, with 11 bases between. The germline CDR1 and CDR2 sequences are SGHAT and FQDESV (reference sequence). This CDR3 spans 13 amino acids. CDR3 nucleotides: TGTGCCAGCAGCCCCGGGGGTGGAGATACGCAGTATTTT. Its protein product is CASSPGGGDTQYF.

J is TRBJ1-5 and V is TRBV2, with D tentatively TRBD1 (6 bases). Trimming pared 7 bases from V and 5 bases from J, leaving 15 bases between. Germline V CDR1 and CDR2: SNHLY, FYNNEI. The CDR3 consists of 14 residues. The CDR3 DNA reads as TGTGCCAGCAACCGCAGGGGCCGGGATCAGCCCCAGCATTTT. It yields the protein CASNRRGRDQPQHF.

Here the CDR3 DNA reads TGTGCCATCAAGGGGACTAGCGGGGACTCCTACAATGAGCAGTTCTTC. Residues: CAIKGTSGDSYNEQFF. The gene calls are TRBV10-3 and TRBJ2-1, with 13 bases lining up with TRBD2. Looked up from germline, CDR1 is ENHRY and CDR2 is SYGVKD. The CDR3 consists of 16 residues. The trim removed 7 bases at V and 0 bases at J, leaving 3 bases unmatched.

The J gene is TRBJ2-6, the V gene TRBV5-6; the D is unclear. V was pared by 1 base and J by 3 bases, with 2 bases between. The V gene's germline CDR1 is SGHDT and CDR2 YYEEEE. The CDR3 consists of 13 residues. CDR3 nucleotide sequence: TGTGCCAGCAGCTTGTATGGGGCCAACGTCCTGACTTTC. Its protein product is CASSLYGANVLTF.

The rearrangement links TRBV19 to TRBJ2-2; 10 nucleotides agree with TRBD2. CDR3 length: 19 residues. Germline loops: CDR1 LNHDA, CDR2 SQIVND (reference sequence). J gave up 1 base and V 7 bases, and 15 bases lay outside the gene matches. The CDR3 DNA is TGTGCCAGTAAAAGATTGACTAGCGGGCGAGGGGTGAACACCGGGGAGCTGTTTTTT. Translation gives CASKRLTSGRGVNTGELFF.

This clone was seen just once. V is TRBV21-1 and J is TRBJ2-7; the D segment call TRBD1 is taken from the table without a DNA check. TRBV21-1 is deemed a pseudogene. The CDR3 spans 19 residues. The CDR3 protein is CASSSPRDRTTGSEGEQYF. CDR3 sequence (DNA): TGTGCCAGCAGCTCTCCCCGGGACAGGACGACGGGTAGTGAGGGCGAGCAGTACTTC.

The rearrangement uses TRBV2 and TRBJ2-5, with no clear D. V dropped 9 bases and J dropped 1 base, with 12 bases sitting between them. This CDR3 has 13 residues. CDR1 is SNHLY, CDR2 FYNNEI, per germline. CDR3 region: CASGEGPQETQYF. CDR3 bases: TGTGCCAGTGGGGAAGGGCCCCAAGAGACCCAGTACTTC. Together with reference TRBV2 and TRBJ2-5, the CDR3 gives the full variable domain: EPEVTQTPSHQVTQMGQEVILRCVPISNHLYFYWYRQILGQKVEFLVSFYNNEISEKSEIFDDQFSVERPDGSNFTLKIRSTKLEDSAMYFCASGEGPQETQYFGPGTRLLVL.

V usage is TRBV5-6 and J usage is TRBJ2-5, with D maybe TRBD2 (6 bases). Germline V CDR1 and CDR2: SGHDT, YYEEEE. The CDR3 is made up of 13 amino acids. Trimming pared 4 bases from V and 3 bases from J, leaving 10 bases between. The CDR3 loop reads CASSTGGEETQYF. In DNA form, the CDR3 reads TGTGCCAGCAGCACCGGGGGTGAAGAGACCCAGTACTTC. Based on the CDR3 plus reference TRBV5-6 and TRBJ2-5, the full variable domain is DAGVTQSPTHLIKTRGQQVTLRCSPKSGHDTVSWYQQALGQGPQFIFQYYEEEERQRGNFPDRFSGHQFPNYSSELNVNALLLGDSALYLCASSTGGEETQYFGPGTRLLVL.

The chain recombines TRBV7-9 with TRBJ2-1; TRBD2 aligns across 11 bases. Germline V gene lookup returns CDR1 SEHNR and CDR2 FQNEAQ (reference sequence). The length of the CDR3 is 13 residues. The ends lost 1 base at V and 11 bases at J; junction bases unmatched: 1. The CDR3: CASSLGLAGQQFF. The CDR3 DNA is TGTGCCAGCAGCTTAGGACTAGCGGGGCAGCAGTTCTTC.

The rearrangement uses TRBV12-2 and TRBJ1-1; the D call in the table, TRBD1, was not verified against the DNA. TRBV12-2 is reported as a pseudogene. The CDR3 spans 13 residues. The CDR3 loop is CASRDDRNTEAFF. The CDR3 bases are TGTGCAAGTCGCGACGACAGGAACACTGAAGCTTTCTTT.

This clone was seen a few times. The chain uses TRBV25-1 and TRBJ1-1; D not certain. CDR1 MGHDK and CDR2 SYGVNS come from the germline V gene. The CDR3 loop spans 13 amino acids. V lost 7 bases and J lost 1, with 10 bases in between. CDR3 DNA sequence: TGTGCCAGCAACGACGGTAAGAACACTGAAGCTTTCTTT. Residues: CASNDGKNTEAFF.

The J gene is TRBJ2-5, the V gene TRBV7-2; 9 bases match TRBD1. In germline, CDR1 is SGHTA, CDR2 FQGNSA. The CDR3 covers 13 residues. V shed 1 base and J 11 bases; nucleotides not matched to a gene: 5. The DNA of the CDR3 is TGTGCCAGCAGCTTAGGGACAGGGGATGAGCAGTACTTC. This translates into CASSLGTGDEQYF.

The V gene is TRBV21-1, the J gene TRBJ2-3; TRBD2, the table's D call, lacks a check against the DNA. TRBV21-1 is a known pseudogene. The CDR3 runs to 17 residues. The CDR3 DNA sequence: TGTGCCAGCAGCAAAGAGATCCGGGTCGCGGGGTCGGTAACGCAGTATTTT. This sequence encodes CASSKEIRVAGSVTQYF.

This chain links TRBV30 with TRBJ2-1; the match to TRBD1 covers 11 bases. V trimming: 0 bases; J trimming: 5 bases; junction bases outside the gene matches: 3. Germline loops: CDR1 GTSNPN, CDR2 SVGIG (reference sequence). The CDR3 is 15 amino acids. The CDR3: CAWSVGQGANNEQFF. DNA for the CDR3: TGTGCCTGGAGTGTAGGACAGGGGGCTAACAATGAGCAGTTCTTC.

The gene calls are TRBV7-6 and TRBJ2-7; D is uncertain. Trimming removed 3 bases at V and 4 bases at J, with 13 bases between. Germline CDR1 is SGHVS and CDR2 is FNYEAQ. This CDR3 comprises 14 residues. The CDR3 reads CASSLAAESYEQYF. CDR3 nucleotide sequence: TGTGCCAGCAGCTTGGCGGCCGAATCTTACGAGCAGTACTTC.

This rearrangement joins TRBV9 to TRBJ2-6, with D possibly being TRBD1 or TRBD2 (5 bases each). Germline V gene data show CDR1 as SGDLS and CDR2 as YYNGEE. V was shortened by 0 bases and J by 0 bases, with 19 bases between the two germline ends. The CDR3 totals 20 residues. The CDR3, as DNA: TGTGCCAGCAGCGTAGGAGTTGGGGACCGCCCGTTCTCTGGGGCCAACGTCCTGACTTTC. Encoded protein: CASSVGVGDRPFSGANVLTF.

This clone was counted once. Since the CDR3 does not end with the conserved phenylalanine or tryptophan, this likely comes from a read error. The gene calls are TRBV28 and TRBJ1-1, with 7 bases identical to TRBD1. Germline values: CDR1 MDHEN, CDR2 SYDVKM. The CDR3 runs to 16 residues. V gave up 5 bases and J gave up 0 bases; unmatched junction bases: 9. The CDR3 region is CASSPTGFALNTEAFL. CDR3 in DNA: TGTGCCAGCAGTCCGACAGGGTTCGCATTGAACACTGAAGCTTTCCTT.

V is TRBV19 and J is TRBJ2-3, with D perhaps being TRBD1 or TRBD2 (5 bases each). Per the germline V gene, CDR1 is LNHDA and CDR2 is SQIVND (reference sequence). V shed 11 bases and J shed 2 bases, with 14 bases lying between them. CDR3 length: 13 amino acids. The CDR3: CAQLRGPTDTQYF. The CDR3 coding sequence is TGTGCCCAGTTGAGGGGCCCCACAGATACGCAGTATTTT.

The V gene is TRBV5-1, the J gene TRBJ1-1; possibly TRBD1 for D (5 bases). In germline, CDR1 is SGHRS, CDR2 YFSETQ. The CDR3 consists of 14 residues. V lost 0 bases to trimming and J lost 0 bases, with 6 bases between them. CDR3: CASSLGQMNTEAFF. The CDR3 coding sequence is TGCGCCAGCAGCTTGGGACAGATGAACACTGAAGCTTTCTTT.

The chain joins TRBV7-2 to TRBJ2-3, with 10 bases identical to TRBD2. The CDR3 loop spans 18 amino acids. Germline V gene lookup returns CDR1 SGHTA and CDR2 FQGNSA. V shed 8 bases, J shed 5 bases, and the junction held 19 bases outside the gene matches. CDR3 bases: TGTGCCAGCGGCATACTGACCCTTTCTAGCGGGGGTAGAGATACGCAGTATTTT. As protein: CASGILTLSSGGRDTQYF.

The chain uses TRBV27 and TRBJ1-2, with D possibly TRBD1 on 5 matching bases. Germline loops: CDR1 MNHEY, CDR2 SMNVEV (reference sequence). V was pared by 3 bases and J by 7 bases, with 12 bases between. The CDR3 contains 13 residues. The CDR3 sequence: CASSFGGRAGYTF. CDR3 nucleotide sequence: TGTGCCAGCAGTTTCGGGGGACGGGCTGGCTACACCTTC.

V usage is TRBV4-2 and J usage is TRBJ1-4; unclear D gene. V was cut by 0 bases and J by 8 bases, with 16 bases left in between. The length of the CDR3 is 16 residues. The germline CDR1 and CDR2 sequences are LGHNA and YNFKEQ. The CDR3 DNA follows: TGTGCCAGCAGCCAAGATGGAGGAGGGTCTGGGGAAAAACTGTTTTTT. Translation gives CASSQDGGGSGEKLFF.

The chain couples TRBV7-6 to TRBJ2-2; D remains ambiguous. The CDR3 totals 16 residues. V lost 5 bases to trimming and J lost 9 bases, with 22 bases between them. Looked up from germline, CDR1 is SGHVS and CDR2 is FNYEAQ. This CDR3 reads CASSLMGPGPPRELFF. DNA for the CDR3: TGTGCCAGCAGCCTCATGGGTCCGGGTCCCCCCCGGGAGCTGTTTTTT.

This clone showed up just once. CDR3 sequence: CASSRTQETQYF. The CDR3 DNA sequence: TGTGCCAGCAGCCGGACCCAAGAGACCCAGTACTTC. The chain recombines TRBV11-3 with TRBJ2-5; D uncertain. The germline V gene has CDR1 SGHNT and CDR2 YENEEA. This CDR3 spans 12 amino acids. Deletions cut 5 bases from V and 1 base from J, with 5 bases between.